A selection of T cell receptor beta chains follows, all from one sample in a study of early stage breast cancer tumors. Sequenced by immunoSEQ multiplex PCR; TCRdb stores in-frame clones only, minus some. The data contain tens of thousands of clones, 65% to 85% of them singletons. The sequencing input was blood. These receptors came from a person between 55 and 70 years old with breast cancer. Both conserved end residues are part of each CDR3. A D gene is named only where the DNA matches it firmly. Size tells how often a clone was seen (once, few, many) or the class of an expanded clone, and some rows leave it out.

d_call j_call clone_size v_call cdr3_aa cdr3_nt
TRBD1 TRBJ2-5 NA TRBV27 CASSPRGQGRGETQYF TGTGCCAGCAGTCCAAGGGGACAGGGGAGGGGAGAGACCCAGTACTTC
NA TRBJ1-1 few TRBV30 CAWSQENTEAFF TGTGCCTGGTCTCAGGAGAACACTGAAGCTTTCTTT
NA TRBJ2-7 NA TRBV5-1 CASSLAGSYEQYF TGCGCCAGCAGCTTGGCCGGCTCCTACGAGCAGTACTTC
NA TRBJ1-1 NA TRBV25-1 CASMAGLRAEAFF TGTGCCAGCATGGCAGGCCTGAGGGCTGAAGCTTTCTTT
NA TRBJ2-3 NA TRBV7-9 CASSQQGNTDTQYF TGTGCCAGCAGCCAGCAGGGCAACACAGATACGCAGTATTTT
TRBD2 TRBJ2-6 NA TRBV27 CASTHGGSLDVLTF TGTGCCAGCACCCACGGGGGGAGCCTGGACGTCCTGACTTTC
NA TRBJ2-7 NA TRBV27 CASSPDALRGQYF TGTGCCAGCAGTCCGGACGCACTACGCGGGCAGTACTTC
NA TRBJ1-5 once TRBV28 CASSPLRSNQPQHF TGTGCCAGCAGTCCTTTAAGGAGCAATCAGCCCCAGCATTTT
TRBD1 TRBJ1-1 NA TRBV19 CASRPGTGAANTEAFF TGTGCCAGTAGACCTGGGACAGGTGCTGCGAACACTGAAGCTTTCTTT
TRBD1 TRBJ1-6 NA TRBV5-1 CASSLTGGNSPLHF TGCGCCAGCAGCTTGACAGGGGGAAATTCACCCCTCCACTTT
NA TRBJ2-7 NA TRBV30 CAWSFAHTPYEQYF TGTGCCTGGAGTTTCGCCCATACCCCCTACGAGCAGTACTTC
NA TRBJ1-1 NA TRBV30 CAWRGDLNTEAFF TGTGCCTGGAGGGGGGACTTGAACACTGAAGCTTTCTTT
TRBD1 TRBJ2-7 NA TRBV7-8 CASSPTGNPYEQYF TGTGCCAGCAGCCCGACAGGGAACCCCTACGAGCAGTACTTC
NA TRBJ2-5 NA TRBV28 CASSLFGRGETQYF TGTGCCAGCAGTTTATTCGGCAGGGGAGAGACCCAGTACTTC
NA TRBJ1-3 NA TRBV6-5 CAAQSSGNTIYF TGTGCCGCACAGAGCTCTGGAAACACCATATATTTT
NA TRBJ2-1 NA TRBV7-3 CASSLMRAQEQFF TGTGCCAGCAGCTTAATGCGGGCGCAGGAGCAGTTCTTC
NA TRBJ1-3 NA TRBV11-2 CASSLGVLSGNTIYF TGTGCCAGCAGCTTAGGGGTTTTGTCTGGAAACACCATATATTTT
TRBD1 TRBJ2-3 NA TRBV19 CASSIAGTGLGDTQYF TGTGCCAGTAGTATAGCGGGGACAGGGTTGGGAGATACGCAGTATTTT
NA TRBJ1-2 NA TRBV29-1 CSVEREGNYGYTF TGCAGCGTTGAAAGGGAGGGTAACTATGGCTACACCTTC
NA TRBJ1-1 NA TRBV5-6 CASSLGVAEAFF TGTGCCAGCAGCTTGGGGGTAGCTGAAGCTTTCTTT
NA TRBJ2-3 NA TRBV12-5 CASVHPPQSSTDTQYF TGTGCTAGTGTCCACCCCCCTCAATCTAGCACAGATACGCAGTATTTT
NA TRBJ1-1 NA TRBV9 CASSVAGMNTEAFF TGTGCCAGCAGCGTAGCGGGGATGAACACTGAAGCTTTCTTT
NA TRBJ1-1 NA TRBV10-3 CAISGGDEAFF TGTGCCATCAGTGGAGGGGACGAAGCTTTCTTT
NA TRBJ1-1 once TRBV6-1 CASSRTYTEAFF TGTGCCAGCAGCAGGACCTACACTGAAGCTTTCTTT
NA TRBJ1-1 few TRBV6-5 CASSSPQNTEAFF TGTGCCAGCAGTTCCCCTCAGAACACTGAAGCTTTCTTT
TRBD1 TRBJ2-1 NA TRBV6-5 CASSLDRVVNEQFF TGTGCCAGCAGCTTGGACAGGGTGGTGAATGAGCAGTTCTTC